This entry lists 23 T cell receptor beta chains sequenced from one sample in a study of T cell responses to AZD1222 COVID-19 vaccine. Generated by immunoSEQ multiplex PCR, the TCRdb table keeps only in-frame clones and is missing some. The sample lists roughly 140,000 clones, 90% seen once, with less than 2% in the top ten. This specimen was peripheral blood, taken on day 0 of AZD1222 vaccination. Source of these receptors: an adult in good health.

This chain joins TRBV7-9 and TRBJ1-2; TRBD1 agrees at 7 bases. CDR3 length: 12 residues. Germline CDR1 SEHNR, CDR2 FQNEAQ (reference sequence). The ends lost 9 bases at V and 8 bases at J; junction bases unmatched: 9. The CDR3 DNA reads TGTGCCAGTATGACAGGGAATGACGGCTACACCTTC. This translates into CASMTGNDGYTF.

The rearrangement links TRBV9 to TRBJ1-5; D is perhaps TRBD1 (6 bases). Germline CDR1 is SGDLS and CDR2 is YYNGEE. Between the trimmed V and J ends, which lost 3 bases and 4 bases, there was a span of 14 bases. This CDR3 contains 15 residues. The DNA for the CDR3 is TGTGCCAGCAGCGCATCAGGGGCGCCGAATCAGCCCCAGCATTTT. The encoded protein is CASSASGAPNQPQHF.

This clone occurred a few times. CDR3 DNA sequence: TGTGCCAGCAGTGTAAGGACAGGGGGATTTAACACCGGGGAGCTGTTTTTT. Translated: CASSVRTGGFNTGELFF. V gene TRBV2 combines with J gene TRBJ2-2; 10 nucleotides agree with TRBD1. Per the germline V gene, CDR1 is SNHLY and CDR2 is FYNNEI. The J segment lost 2 bases and the V segment lost 4 bases, leaving 7 bases of the junction unmatched. The CDR3 is 17 residues long.

The count of this clone is one. The V gene is TRBV6-2 or TRBV6-3, the J gene TRBJ2-3; D is perhaps TRBD1 or TRBD2 (6 bases each). Trimming stripped 6 bases from V and 1 base from J, with 14 bases between. The CDR3 length is 15 residues. CDR1 and CDR2 from the germline V gene are MNHEY and SVGEGT. The CDR3 loop reads CASSDGGSGTDTQYF. The CDR3 DNA sequence: TGTGCCAGCAGCGACGGGGGCAGCGGCACAGATACGCAGTATTTT.

This chain connects TRBV6-2 or TRBV6-3 to TRBJ2-1; the match to TRBD1 covers 8 bases. The V and J ends lost 6 bases and 0 bases, in that order; junction bases with no gene match: 4. The CDR3 extends over 15 amino acids. Germline V lookup: CDR1 MNHEY, CDR2 SVGEGT. CDR3 residues: CASSRDRGSYNEQFF. The CDR3 DNA sequence: TGTGCCAGCAGCCGAGACAGGGGCTCCTACAATGAGCAGTTCTTC.

This chain uses TRBV7-3 with TRBJ2-4; 9 nucleotides match TRBD1. The trim removed 2 bases at V and 8 bases at J, leaving 1 base unmatched. The CDR3 runs to 13 residues. Germline assignment: CDR1 SGHTA and CDR2 FQGTGA. CDR3 nucleotide sequence: TGTGCCAGCAGCTTAGACAGGGGGGACATTCAGTACTTC. It translates to CASSLDRGDIQYF.

This chain connects TRBV5-4 to TRBJ1-2, with 7 bases identical to TRBD1. V was pared by 1 base and J by 7 bases, with 7 bases of the junction left unmatched. The CDR3 is 14 amino acids. Per germline, CDR1 SGHNT and CDR2 YYREEE (reference sequence). CDR3 in amino acids: CASSLYTEGAGYTF. CDR3 in DNA: TGTGCCAGCAGCTTGTATACTGAGGGGGCTGGCTACACCTTC.

This clone came up once. V usage is TRBV7-2 and J usage is TRBJ2-7; TRBD1 matches 7 bases. V shed 4 bases, J shed 6 bases, and the junction held 3 bases outside the gene matches. The CDR3 is 12 amino acids. In germline, CDR1 is SGHTA, CDR2 FQGNSA. CDR3 coding DNA: TGTGCCAGCAGCTATGGACAGGCCGAGCAGTACTTC. This translates into CASSYGQAEQYF.

The chain uses TRBV5-1 and TRBJ2-3, with D possibly being TRBD2 (5 bases). CDR1 and CDR2 from the germline V gene are SGHRS and YFSETQ. Trimming stripped 3 bases from V and 0 bases from J, with 11 bases between. This CDR3 contains 15 residues. CDR3 bases: TGCGCCAGCAGCTCAAGCGGTTCTAGCACAGATACGCAGTATTTT. Protein sequence: CASSSSGSSTDTQYF.

The chain couples TRBV19 to TRBJ1-3; D not certain. This CDR3 comprises 12 residues. Trimming left V 2 bases short and J 4 bases short, with 3 bases between. Germline V gene data show CDR1 as LNHDA and CDR2 as SQIVND (reference sequence). The CDR3 protein is CASSIWGNTIYF. CDR3 in DNA: TGTGCCAGTAGTATATGGGGAAACACCATATATTTT.

This chain joins TRBV5-6 and TRBJ2-7; 9 positions agree with TRBD2. V trimming: 0 bases; J trimming: 4 bases; junction bases outside the gene matches: 17. Germline V gene lookup returns CDR1 SGHDT and CDR2 YYEEEE. This CDR3 has 19 amino acids. CDR3 nucleotides: TGTGCCAGCAGCTTGGCCGGGGTCAGTCCCGGGACTAGCCAATACGAGCAGTACTTC. This codes for CASSLAGVSPGTSQYEQYF.

J is TRBJ1-5 and V is TRBV7-9; 7 positions agree with TRBD1. V dropped 5 bases and J dropped 7; count of bases not matched to a gene: 5. The length of the CDR3 is 13 residues. Germline V gene sequence: CDR1 SEHNR, CDR2 FQNEAQ (reference sequence). The CDR3 DNA sequence: TGTGCCAGCAGCCCAACAGGGGACCAGCCCCAGCATTTT. It translates to CASSPTGDQPQHF.

The chain uses TRBV5-4 and TRBJ1-1; D uncertain. The ends were cut back, 2 bases at V and 1 base at J, with 12 bases in the middle. This CDR3 region has 15 residues. Germline V gives CDR1 SGHNT, CDR2 YYREEE (reference sequence). Here the CDR3 reads CASSFYLGQNTEAFF. In nucleotides, the CDR3 is TGTGCCAGCAGCTTCTATCTGGGCCAGAACACTGAAGCTTTCTTT.

This clone was picked up one time. The chain combines TRBV5-4 with TRBJ2-1; 11 bases match TRBD2. V shed 5 bases and J 4 bases; nucleotides not matched to a gene: 17. Germline V lookup: CDR1 SGHNT, CDR2 YYREEE (reference sequence). The CDR3 has 19 amino acids. The CDR3 loop is CASRKELAGVYLEYNEQFF. The CDR3 DNA sequence: TGTGCCAGCAGGAAGGAACTAGCGGGAGTTTATCTCGAGTACAATGAGCAGTTCTTC.

The CDR3 bases are TGCAGCGTTGAAGGGGCAGGGGGCCGCGAGCAGTACTTC. It yields the protein CSVEGAGGREQYF. The chain has TRBV29-1 and TRBJ2-7; 8 bases agree with TRBD1. The CDR3 has 13 residues. Looked up from germline, CDR1 is SQVTM and CDR2 is ANQGSEA. The junction had 5 bases not matched to a gene; V was cut back by 1 base and J by 6 bases.

The table lists this clone with a few counts. V gene TRBV6-2 or TRBV6-3 combines with J gene TRBJ2-7; 7 nucleotides align to TRBD2. Germline CDR1 is MNHEY and CDR2 is SVGEGT. The CDR3 extends over 15 amino acids. Trimming cost V 4 bases and J 3 bases; bases outside gene matches: 9. The CDR3 DNA reads TGTGCCAGCAGTTTCCGGGACTATGCTCGCTACGAGCAGTACTTC. Translated, it gives CASSFRDYARYEQYF.

The chain links TRBV10-3 to TRBJ2-2; D unresolved. Trimming took off 1 base at V and 4 bases at J, with 7 bases between the two ends. CDR1 and CDR2 (germline): ENHRY, SYGVKD. CDR3 size: 14 residues. Here the CDR3 DNA reads TGTGCCATCAGTGAGTTCCAGACCACCGGGGAGCTGTTTTTT. This sequence encodes CAISEFQTTGELFF.

This clone was seen only once. The limits of the CDR3 on the DNA are not certain, so only TCRdb's listed CDR3 is given. The V gene is TRBV2, the J gene TRBJ1-1. The length of the CDR3 is 13 amino acids, counting both ends. Germline loops: CDR1 SNHLY, CDR2 FYNNEI. CDR3 sequence: CASILGVNTEAFF.

The rearrangement joins TRBV6-1 to TRBJ1-5; the D is unclear. Trimming pared 0 bases from V and 6 bases from J, leaving 12 bases between. The CDR3 extends over 15 amino acids. Germline V CDR1 and CDR2: MNHNS, SASEGT. The DNA for the CDR3 is TGTGCCAGCAGTGAAGCGTATCGAGGTTTTCAGCCCCAGCATTTT. It yields the protein CASSEAYRGFQPQHF.

The chain couples TRBV7-6 to TRBJ1-1; unclear D gene. The CDR3 is made up of 14 amino acids. The germline V gene encodes CDR1 SGHVS and CDR2 FNYEAQ. The ends were cut back, 5 bases at V and 4 bases at J, with 14 bases in the middle. Here the CDR3 reads CASSVDTLGTEAFF. The CDR3 nucleotides are TGTGCCAGCAGCGTCGACACCCTCGGCACTGAAGCTTTCTTT.

This clone appeared a single time. The V and J genes are TRBV5-1 and TRBJ1-2, with D possibly being TRBD1 (6 bases). Per germline, CDR1 SGHRS and CDR2 YFSETQ. The CDR3 totals 13 residues. V was clipped by 5 bases and J by 5 bases, with 13 bases between them. The CDR3 protein is CASSQGLGYGYTF. CDR3 in DNA: TGCGCCAGCAGTCAGGGGCTCGGGTATGGCTACACCTTC.

The V gene is TRBV24-1, the J gene TRBJ2-6; unclear D gene. Germline-derived CDR1 and CDR2 are KGHDR and SFDVKD. The V gene lost 7 bases and the J gene lost 2 bases, with 5 bases spanning the gap. The CDR3 runs 13 residues. CDR3 in DNA: TGTGCCACCAGAGACCCTGGGGCCAACGTCCTGACTTTC. This sequence encodes CATRDPGANVLTF.

The chain uses TRBV5-1 and TRBJ2-5, with TRBD1 identical over 7 bases. After removal of 0 bases from V and 9 bases from J, the junction contained 14 bases not matched to a gene. The germline gives CDR1 SGHRS, CDR2 YFSETQ. This CDR3 has 16 residues. In DNA, the CDR3 is TGCGCCAGCAGCTTGGGCGACAGGGACCTCGGAGCATCCCAGTACTTC. This encodes CASSLGDRDLGASQYF.